This T cell receptor beta chain is from a study of cytomegalovirus exposure and HLA in healthy donors. PCR was performed using 60 Vbeta and 13 Jbeta primers. Method: immunoSEQ multiplex PCR; TCRdb's copy keeps in-frame clones and lacks some. The profile covers over 100,000 clones, with roughly 80% appearing a single time and roughly 8.2% taken by the ten largest. About this clone itself: The antigen is unknown.

Germline values: CDR1 SGDLS, CDR2 YYNGEE. V lost 0 bases and J 3 bases, leaving 10 bases between the germline ends. The CDR3 consists of 15 residues. Study conclusions and caveats: Using the classifier, cytomegalovirus status was reportedly diagnosed with high specificity and sensitivity. Most observed TCR sequences were rare, whereas some public TCRs were detected in many donors.

The TCR comes from a woman aged 45-59 years in good health and CMV-seropositive. Sequenced sample: PBMCs. This chain uses TRBV9 with TRBJ1-5; D is uncertain. In DNA, the CDR3 is TGTGCCAGCAGCGTAGGGGCGGGCCCCAATCAGCCCCAGCATTTT. Amino acid sequence: CASSVGAGPNQPQHF.